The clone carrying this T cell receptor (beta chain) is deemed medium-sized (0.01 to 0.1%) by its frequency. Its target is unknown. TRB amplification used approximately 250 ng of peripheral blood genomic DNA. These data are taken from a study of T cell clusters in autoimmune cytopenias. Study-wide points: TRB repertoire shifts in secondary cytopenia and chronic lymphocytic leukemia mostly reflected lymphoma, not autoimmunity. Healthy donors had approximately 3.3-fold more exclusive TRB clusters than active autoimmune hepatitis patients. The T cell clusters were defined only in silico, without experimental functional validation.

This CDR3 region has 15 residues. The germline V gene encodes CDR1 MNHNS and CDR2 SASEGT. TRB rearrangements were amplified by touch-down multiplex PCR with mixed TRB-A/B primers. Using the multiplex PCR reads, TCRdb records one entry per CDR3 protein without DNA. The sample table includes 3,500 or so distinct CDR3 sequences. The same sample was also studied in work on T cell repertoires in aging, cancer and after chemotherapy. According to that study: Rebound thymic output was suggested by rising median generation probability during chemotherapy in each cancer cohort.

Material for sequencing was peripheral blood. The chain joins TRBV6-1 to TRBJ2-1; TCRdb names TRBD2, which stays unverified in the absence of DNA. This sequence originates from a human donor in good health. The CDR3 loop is CASIIGEVAYNEQFF.